This is a list of T cell receptor beta chains from one sample in a study of blood T cell repertoires in COVID-19. The table came from immunoSEQ multiplex PCR; TCRdb's copy has only in-frame clones and leaves some out. In the table there are about 300,000 clones, 89% of which are singletons. The sample comprised peripheral blood. These TCRs come from a woman aged 30 to 39 with COVID-19, enrolled during active disease. CDR3s include the opening cysteine and the closing phenylalanine or tryptophan. Some rows have no size entry. The others give once, few or many, or a class for an expanded clone.

clone_size j_call v_call cdr3_aa
NA TRBJ1-2 TRBV2 CASSGGGDYGYTF
NA TRBJ1-6 TRBV18 CASSPERNNSPLHF
NA TRBJ2-1 TRBV5-1 CASSLRTGGTYNEQFF
few TRBJ2-3 TRBV7-2 CASSLSRAHTQYF
NA TRBJ2-3 TRBV3-1/TRBV3-2 CASRQRGRTDTQYF
NA TRBJ1-2 TRBV9 CASSPGGGGNYGYTF
NA TRBJ1-2 TRBV2 CASSQNRGDYGYTF
NA TRBJ1-3 TRBV6-5 CASSYKPGYSGNTIYF
NA TRBJ1-4 TRBV9 CASSTGSSSTNEKLFF
NA TRBJ2-2 TRBV7-8 CASSLGRGRTGELFF
few TRBJ1-3 TRBV28 CASTTVYSPGNTIYF
once TRBJ1-1 TRBV6-5 CASSFDRATEAFF
NA TRBJ2-1 TRBV5-1 CASSLPGLAGAISEQFF
NA TRBJ1-3 TRBV7-6 CASRSLSGNTIYF
NA TRBJ1-1 TRBV7-3 CASSSTGAGTEAFF
NA TRBJ2-7 TRBV13 CASSHGTSGFSYEQYF
NA TRBJ1-4 TRBV5-1 CASSSDTGGEKLFF
NA TRBJ1-3 TRBV2 CASSGTLSGNTIYF
NA TRBJ2-3 TRBV4-1 CASSQELASSGTDTQYF
NA TRBJ1-5 TRBV28 CASSSGTGVGQPQHF
NA TRBJ1-1 TRBV2 CASSADSLATEAFF
NA TRBJ1-1 TRBV5-1 CASSFSGRGDTEAFF
NA TRBJ1-2 TRBV6-5 CASSYRDSWYYGYTF
NA TRBJ1-1 TRBV18 CASSPRTSAQDTEAFF
NA TRBJ1-2 TRBV12-5 CASGLETGRGYTF
NA TRBJ1-1 TRBV9 CASSVAGTFTEAFF
NA TRBJ2-2 TRBV6-5 CASSYSTTSPGELFF
NA TRBJ2-5 TRBV4-3 CASSQDPTPQETQYF
NA TRBJ1-1 TRBV4-1 CASSQERHHTEAFF
few TRBJ1-5 TRBV19 CASSTTGLSNQPQHF
NA TRBJ1-1 TRBV5-4 CASSASLNTEAFF
NA TRBJ2-2 TRBV7-8 CASTNPPGVGTGELFF
NA TRBJ2-7 TRBV6-2/TRBV6-3 CASSLPSVSYEQYF
NA TRBJ1-5 TRBV20-1 CSASNSYNQPQHF
NA TRBJ1-1 TRBV9 CASSVGDRSLPFF
NA TRBJ1-5 TRBV19 CASSTGTNQPQHF
NA TRBJ1-1 TRBV9 CASSVGQGETEAFF
NA TRBJ1-5 TRBV5-5 CASSRTGVSNQPQHF
NA TRBJ2-2 TRBV9 CASSGRLAATGELFF
NA TRBJ1-6 TRBV28 CASRAPPGGNSPLHF
NA TRBJ1-5 TRBV5-3 CARSWGDRSVQPQHF
NA TRBJ2-1 TRBV3-1/TRBV3-2 CASSLAGRYNEQFF
NA TRBJ1-1 TRBV4-3 CASSPHLTGYEAFF
NA TRBJ1-1 TRBV28 CASSSITVNTEAFF
NA TRBJ1-6 TRBV5-4 CASSLAGAGNSPLHF
once TRBJ1-2 TRBV4-1 CASSQVIRGQGYGYTF
few TRBJ1-2 TRBV7-9 CASSLGDTYGYTF
NA TRBJ1-6 TRBV12-3/TRBV12-4 CASSYSINSPLHF
NA TRBJ2-1 TRBV13 CASSSRNNAANNEQFF
NA TRBJ1-5 TRBV7-2 CASSLDKHQPQHF
NA TRBJ2-3 TRBV9 CASSSGQGGGDTQYF
NA TRBJ1-1 TRBV5-5 CASSPDIIYTEAFF
NA TRBJ1-1 TRBV4-3 CASSQASGTKAFF
NA TRBJ2-1 TRBV28 CASSHRTASPLNEQFF
NA TRBJ2-7 TRBV6-2/TRBV6-3 CASSPRSSYAYEQYF
once TRBJ1-5 TRBV3-1/TRBV3-2 CASSRGQGGYQPQHF
NA TRBJ1-3 TRBV7-8 CASSSTGSGNTIYF
NA TRBJ1-1 TRBV5-6 CASRVGGTRGNTEAFF
NA TRBJ1-5 TRBV5-6 CASSLGQDGGYQPQHF